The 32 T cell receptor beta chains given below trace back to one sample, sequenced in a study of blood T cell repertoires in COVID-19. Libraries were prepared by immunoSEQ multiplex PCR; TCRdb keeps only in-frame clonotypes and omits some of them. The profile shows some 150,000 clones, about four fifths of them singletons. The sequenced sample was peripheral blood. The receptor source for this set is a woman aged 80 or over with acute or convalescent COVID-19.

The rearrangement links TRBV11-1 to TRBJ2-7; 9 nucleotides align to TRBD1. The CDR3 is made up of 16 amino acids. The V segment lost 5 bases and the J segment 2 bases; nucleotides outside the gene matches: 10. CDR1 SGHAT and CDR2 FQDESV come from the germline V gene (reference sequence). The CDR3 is CASSAPPGQGTYEQYF. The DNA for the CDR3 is TGTGCCAGCAGCGCCCCCCCGGGACAGGGAACCTACGAGCAGTACTTC.

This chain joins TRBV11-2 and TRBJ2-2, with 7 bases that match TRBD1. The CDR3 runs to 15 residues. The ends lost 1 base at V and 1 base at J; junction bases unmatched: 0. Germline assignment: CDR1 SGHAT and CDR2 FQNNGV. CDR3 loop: CASSLGQGNTGELFF. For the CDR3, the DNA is TGTGCCAGCAGCTTAGGACAGGGGAACACCGGGGAGCTGTTTTTT.

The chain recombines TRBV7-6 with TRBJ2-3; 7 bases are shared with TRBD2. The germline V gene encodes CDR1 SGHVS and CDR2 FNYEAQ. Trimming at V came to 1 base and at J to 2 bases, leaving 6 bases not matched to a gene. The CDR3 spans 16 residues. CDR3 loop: CASSLGRGGDTDTQYF. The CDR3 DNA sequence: TGTGCCAGCAGCTTAGGACGTGGGGGGGACACAGATACGCAGTATTTT.

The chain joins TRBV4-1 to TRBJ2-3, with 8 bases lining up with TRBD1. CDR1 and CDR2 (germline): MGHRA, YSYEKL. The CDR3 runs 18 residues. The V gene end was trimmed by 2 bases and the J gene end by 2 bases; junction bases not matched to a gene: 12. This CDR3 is CASSQTGQGRRITDTQYF. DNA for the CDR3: TGCGCCAGCAGCCAAACCGGACAGGGACGAAGAATCACAGATACGCAGTATTTT.

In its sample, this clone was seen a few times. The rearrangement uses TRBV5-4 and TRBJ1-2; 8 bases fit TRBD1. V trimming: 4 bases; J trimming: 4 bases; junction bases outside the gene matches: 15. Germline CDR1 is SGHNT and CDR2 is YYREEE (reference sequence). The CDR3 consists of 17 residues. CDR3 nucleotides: TGTGCCAGCAGCCCGGCCGGCAGGGGGCAGTCTGGCTATGGCTACACCTTC. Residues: CASSPAGRGQSGYGYTF.

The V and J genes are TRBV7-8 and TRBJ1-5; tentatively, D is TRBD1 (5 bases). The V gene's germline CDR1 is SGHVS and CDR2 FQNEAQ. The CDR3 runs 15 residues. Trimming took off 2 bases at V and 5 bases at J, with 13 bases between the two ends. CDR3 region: CASSLYDSSYQPQHF. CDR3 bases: TGTGCCAGCAGCTTATACGACAGCTCGTATCAGCCCCAGCATTTT.

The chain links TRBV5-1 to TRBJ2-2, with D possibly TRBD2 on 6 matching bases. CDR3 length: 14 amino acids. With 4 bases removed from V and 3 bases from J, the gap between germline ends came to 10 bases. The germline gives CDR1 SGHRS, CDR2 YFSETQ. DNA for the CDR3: TGCGCCAGCAGCCTCTCGGGGGACACCGGGGAGCTGTTTTTT. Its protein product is CASSLSGDTGELFF.

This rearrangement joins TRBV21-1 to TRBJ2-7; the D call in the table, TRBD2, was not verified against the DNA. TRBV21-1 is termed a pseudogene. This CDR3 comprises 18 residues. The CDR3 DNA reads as TGTGCCAGCAGCAAATCTAATGTTGGCCTACTAGCGGCTTACGAGCAGTACTTC. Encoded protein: CASSKSNVGLLAAYEQYF.

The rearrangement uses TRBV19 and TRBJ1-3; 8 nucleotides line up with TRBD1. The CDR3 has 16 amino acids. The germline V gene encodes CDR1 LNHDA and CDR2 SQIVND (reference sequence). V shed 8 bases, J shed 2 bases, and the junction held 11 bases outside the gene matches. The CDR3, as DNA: TGTGCCAGTGGGGCCCGACAGGGGAAGACTGGAAACACCATATATTTT. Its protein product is CASGARQGKTGNTIYF.

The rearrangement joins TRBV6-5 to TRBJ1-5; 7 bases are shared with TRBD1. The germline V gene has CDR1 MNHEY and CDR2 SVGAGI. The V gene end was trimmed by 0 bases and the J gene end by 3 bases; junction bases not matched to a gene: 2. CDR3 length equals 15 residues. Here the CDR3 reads CASSYSRGHNQPQHF. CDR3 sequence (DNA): TGTGCCAGCAGTTACTCGAGGGGGCACAATCAGCCCCAGCATTTT.

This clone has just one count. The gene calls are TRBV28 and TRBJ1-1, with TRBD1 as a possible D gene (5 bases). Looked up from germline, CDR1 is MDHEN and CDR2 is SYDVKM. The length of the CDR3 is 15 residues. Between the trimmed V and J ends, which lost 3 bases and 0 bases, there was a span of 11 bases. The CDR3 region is CASSFVGAMNTEAFF. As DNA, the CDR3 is TGTGCCAGCAGTTTTGTAGGGGCCATGAACACTGAAGCTTTCTTT.

The CDR3 DNA is TGTGCCAGCACCGCTACACAGCGGCGTCAGCCCCAGCATTTT. Translating gives CASTATQRRQPQHF. The chain joins TRBV6-6 to TRBJ1-5; D gene unclear. The germline CDR1 and CDR2 sequences are MNHNY and SVGAGI (reference sequence). The CDR3 is made up of 14 amino acids. Trimming stripped 7 bases from V and 6 bases from J, with 16 bases between.

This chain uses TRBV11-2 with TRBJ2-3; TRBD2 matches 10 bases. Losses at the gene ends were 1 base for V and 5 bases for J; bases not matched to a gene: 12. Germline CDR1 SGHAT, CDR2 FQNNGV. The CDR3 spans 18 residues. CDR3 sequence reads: CASSLGDLLAGSKDTQYF. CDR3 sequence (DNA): TGTGCCAGCAGCTTAGGGGACCTACTAGCGGGGAGTAAAGATACGCAGTATTTT.

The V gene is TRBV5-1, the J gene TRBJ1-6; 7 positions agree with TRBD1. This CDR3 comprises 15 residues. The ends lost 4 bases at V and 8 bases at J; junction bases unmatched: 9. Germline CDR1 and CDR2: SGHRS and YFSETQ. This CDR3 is CASSKRQGQDSPLHF. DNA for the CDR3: TGCGCCAGCAGCAAAAGACAGGGACAAGATTCACCCCTCCACTTT.

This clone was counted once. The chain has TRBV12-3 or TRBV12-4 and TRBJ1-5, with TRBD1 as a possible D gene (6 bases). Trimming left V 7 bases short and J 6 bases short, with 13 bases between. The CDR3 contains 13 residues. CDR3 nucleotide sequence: TGTGCCAGCACCCTCTCACAGGGTCAGCCCCAGCATTTT. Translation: CASTLSQGQPQHF.

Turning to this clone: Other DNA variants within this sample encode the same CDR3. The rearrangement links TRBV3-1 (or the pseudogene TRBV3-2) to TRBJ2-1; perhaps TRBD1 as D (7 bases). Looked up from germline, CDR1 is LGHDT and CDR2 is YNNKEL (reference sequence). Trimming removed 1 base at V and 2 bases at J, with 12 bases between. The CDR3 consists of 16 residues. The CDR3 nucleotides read TGTGCCAGCAGCCAAGCAGGGGGGTTGGCCTACAATGAGCAGTTCTTC. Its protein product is CASSQAGGLAYNEQFF.

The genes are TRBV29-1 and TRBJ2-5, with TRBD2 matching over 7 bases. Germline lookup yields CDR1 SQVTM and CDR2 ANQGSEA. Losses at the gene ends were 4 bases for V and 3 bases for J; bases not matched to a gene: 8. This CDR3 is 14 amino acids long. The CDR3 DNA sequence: TGCAGCGTTGCGGGTCGGAGCGGGAAAGAGACCCAGTACTTC. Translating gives CSVAGRSGKETQYF.

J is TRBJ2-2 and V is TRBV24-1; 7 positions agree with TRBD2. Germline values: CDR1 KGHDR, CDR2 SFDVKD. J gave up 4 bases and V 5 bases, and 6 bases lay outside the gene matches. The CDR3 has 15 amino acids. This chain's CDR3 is CATSGPGGATGELFF. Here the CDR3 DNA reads TGTGCCACCAGTGGCCCGGGGGGAGCCACCGGGGAGCTGTTTTTT.

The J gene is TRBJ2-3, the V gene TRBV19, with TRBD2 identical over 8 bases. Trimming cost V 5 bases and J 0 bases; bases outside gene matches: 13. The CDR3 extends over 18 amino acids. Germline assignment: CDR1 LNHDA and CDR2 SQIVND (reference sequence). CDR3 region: CASSSIDGRAGSTDTQYF. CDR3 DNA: TGTGCCAGTAGTTCTATCGACGGGAGGGCCGGGAGCACAGATACGCAGTATTTT.

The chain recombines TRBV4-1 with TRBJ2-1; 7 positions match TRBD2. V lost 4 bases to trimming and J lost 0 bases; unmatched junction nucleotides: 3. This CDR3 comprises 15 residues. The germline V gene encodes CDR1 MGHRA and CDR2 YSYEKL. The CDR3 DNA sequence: TGCGCCAGCAGCCTTTCGGGGGGCTCCTACAATGAGCAGTTCTTC. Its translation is CASSLSGGSYNEQFF.

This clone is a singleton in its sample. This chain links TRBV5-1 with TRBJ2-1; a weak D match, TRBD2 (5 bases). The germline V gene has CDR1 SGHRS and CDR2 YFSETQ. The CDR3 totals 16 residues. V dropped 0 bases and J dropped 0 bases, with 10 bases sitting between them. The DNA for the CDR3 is TGCGCCAGCAGCTTGGCCGGAGCGGACTCCTACAATGAGCAGTTCTTC. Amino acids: CASSLAGADSYNEQFF. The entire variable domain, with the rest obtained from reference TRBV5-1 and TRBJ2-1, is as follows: KAGVTQTPRYLIKTRGQQVTLSCSPISGHRSVSWYQQTPGQGLQFLFEYFSETQRNKGNFPGRFSGRQFSNSRSEMNVSTLELGDSALYLCASSLAGADSYNEQFFGPGTRLTVL.

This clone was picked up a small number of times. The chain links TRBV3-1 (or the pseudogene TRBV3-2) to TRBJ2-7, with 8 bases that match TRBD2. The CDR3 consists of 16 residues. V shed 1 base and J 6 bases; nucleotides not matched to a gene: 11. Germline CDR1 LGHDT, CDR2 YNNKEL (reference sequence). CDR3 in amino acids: CASSQGRGGTTGEQYF. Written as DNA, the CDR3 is TGTGCCAGCAGCCAAGGCCGGGGGGGGACGACGGGCGAGCAGTACTTC.

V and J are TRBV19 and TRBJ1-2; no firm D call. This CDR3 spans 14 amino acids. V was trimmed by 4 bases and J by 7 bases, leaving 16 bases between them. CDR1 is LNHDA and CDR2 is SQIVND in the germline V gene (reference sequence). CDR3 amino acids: CASSNPPGTIGYTF. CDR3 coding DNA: TGTGCCAGTAGTAATCCCCCGGGTACAATTGGCTACACCTTC.

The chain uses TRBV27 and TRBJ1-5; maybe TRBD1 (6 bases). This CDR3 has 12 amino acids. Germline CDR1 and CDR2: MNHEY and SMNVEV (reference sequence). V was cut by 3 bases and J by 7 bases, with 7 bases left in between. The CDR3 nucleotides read TGTGCCAGCAGTTTTGGGGGCCAGCCCCAGCATTTT. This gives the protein CASSFGGQPQHF.

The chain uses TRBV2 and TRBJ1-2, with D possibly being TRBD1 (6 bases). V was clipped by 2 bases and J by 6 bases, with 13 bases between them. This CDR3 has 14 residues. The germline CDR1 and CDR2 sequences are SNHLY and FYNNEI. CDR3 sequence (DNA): TGTGCCAGCAGTGAATATGGGGACAACAATGGCTACACCTTC. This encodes CASSEYGDNNGYTF. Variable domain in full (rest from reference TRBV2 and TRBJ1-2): EPEVTQTPSHQVTQMGQEVILRCVPISNHLYFYWYRQILGQKVEFLVSFYNNEISEKSEIFDDQFSVERPDGSNFTLKIRSTKLEDSAMYFCASSEYGDNNGYTFGSGTRLTVV.

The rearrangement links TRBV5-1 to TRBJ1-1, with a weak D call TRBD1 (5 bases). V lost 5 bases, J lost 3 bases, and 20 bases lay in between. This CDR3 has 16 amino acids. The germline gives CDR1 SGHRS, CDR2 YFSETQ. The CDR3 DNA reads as TGCGCCAGCAGGACACAGGTCCAAGCAGGGTACACTGAAGCTTTCTTT. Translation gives CASRTQVQAGYTEAFF.

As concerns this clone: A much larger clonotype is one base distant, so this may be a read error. CDR3 region: CASSPRVEAFF. CDR3 bases: TGTGCCAGCAGCCCCAGGGTTGAAGCTTTCTTT. This rearrangement joins TRBV11-3 to TRBJ1-1; maybe TRBD1 (5 bases). The germline V gene encodes CDR1 SGHNT and CDR2 YENEEA. The CDR3 covers 11 residues. V shed 5 bases and J shed 7 bases, with 8 bases lying between them.

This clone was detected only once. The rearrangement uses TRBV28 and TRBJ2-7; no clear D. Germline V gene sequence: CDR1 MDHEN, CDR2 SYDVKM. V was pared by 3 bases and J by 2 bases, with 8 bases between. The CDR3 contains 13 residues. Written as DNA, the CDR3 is TGTGCCAGCAGTTTTGCAGGAACCTACGAGCAGTACTTC. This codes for CASSFAGTYEQYF. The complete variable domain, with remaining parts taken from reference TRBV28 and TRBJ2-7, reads DVKVTQSSRYLVKRTGEKVFLECVQDMDHENMFWYRQDPGLGLRLIYFSYDVKMKEKGDIPEGYSVSREKKERFSLILESASTNQTSMYLCASSFAGTYEQYFGPGTRLTVT.

The CDR3 protein is CASGRDSPGGTQYF. Here the CDR3 DNA reads TGTGCCAGCGGCCGGGACTCTCCCGGGGGTACGCAGTATTTT. The rearrangement links TRBV27 to TRBJ2-3, with a weak D call TRBD2 (6 bases). Germline V gene sequence: CDR1 MNHEY, CDR2 SMNVEV (reference sequence). Deletions cut 8 bases from V and 8 bases from J, with 20 bases between. CDR3 size: 14 residues.

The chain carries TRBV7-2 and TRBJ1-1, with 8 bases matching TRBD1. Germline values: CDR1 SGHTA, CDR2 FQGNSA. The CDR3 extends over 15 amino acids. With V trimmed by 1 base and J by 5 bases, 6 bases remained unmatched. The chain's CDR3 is CASSLGGQGGTEAFF. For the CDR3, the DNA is TGTGCCAGCAGCTTAGGAGGACAGGGAGGAACTGAAGCTTTCTTT.

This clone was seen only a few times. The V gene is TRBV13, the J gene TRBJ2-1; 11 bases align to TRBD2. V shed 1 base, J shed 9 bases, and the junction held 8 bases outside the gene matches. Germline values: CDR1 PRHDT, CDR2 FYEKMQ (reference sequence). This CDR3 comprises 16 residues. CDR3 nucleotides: TGTGCCAGCAGCTTAGTGGCTAGCGGGAGGCAGCCTGAGCAGTTCTTC. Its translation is CASSLVASGRQPEQFF.

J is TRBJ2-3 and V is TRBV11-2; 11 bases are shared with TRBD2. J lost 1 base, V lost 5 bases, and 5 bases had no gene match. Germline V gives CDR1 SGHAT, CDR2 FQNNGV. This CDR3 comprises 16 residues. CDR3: CASSIPSGGRTDTQYF. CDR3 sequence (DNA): TGTGCCAGCAGCATTCCTAGCGGGGGGCGCACAGATACGCAGTATTTT.